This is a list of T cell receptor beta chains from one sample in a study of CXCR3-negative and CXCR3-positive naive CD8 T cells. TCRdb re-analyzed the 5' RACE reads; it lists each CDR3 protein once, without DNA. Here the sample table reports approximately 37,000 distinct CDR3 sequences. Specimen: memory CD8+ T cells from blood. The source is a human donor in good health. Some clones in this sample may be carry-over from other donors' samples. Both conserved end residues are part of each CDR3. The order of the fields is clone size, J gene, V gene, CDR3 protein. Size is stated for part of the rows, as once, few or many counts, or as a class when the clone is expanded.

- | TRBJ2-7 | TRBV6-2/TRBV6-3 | CASSYSQDQTYEQYF
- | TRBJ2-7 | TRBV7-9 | CASSLSAGTATYEQYF
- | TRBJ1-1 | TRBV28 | CASSSPTANTEAFF
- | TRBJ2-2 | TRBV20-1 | CSARAISGGNTGELFF
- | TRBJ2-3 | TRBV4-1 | CASRGTHEAQYF
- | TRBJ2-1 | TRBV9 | CASSPHPGEEFF
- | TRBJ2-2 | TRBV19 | CASFGQGKTGELFF
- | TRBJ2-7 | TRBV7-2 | CASSSSGTSPYEQYF
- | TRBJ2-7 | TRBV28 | CAGREGLAPTYEQYF
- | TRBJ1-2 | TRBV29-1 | CSVVGANYGYTF
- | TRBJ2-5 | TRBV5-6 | CASSWSRGGQETQYF
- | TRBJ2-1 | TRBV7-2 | CASSFYGGAYNEQFF
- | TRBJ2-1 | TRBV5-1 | CASSLVGGAGTNYNEQFF
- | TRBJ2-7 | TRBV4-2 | CASSQSASGPYYEQYF
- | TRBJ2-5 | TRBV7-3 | CASSESGTSAETQYF
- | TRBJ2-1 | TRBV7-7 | CASSLVVEGEQFF
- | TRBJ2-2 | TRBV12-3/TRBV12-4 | CASSQGTGELFF
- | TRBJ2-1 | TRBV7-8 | CASSLGGGHEQFF
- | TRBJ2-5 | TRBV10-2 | CASTERGVQETQYF
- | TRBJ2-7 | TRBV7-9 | CASSLGTQAYEQYF
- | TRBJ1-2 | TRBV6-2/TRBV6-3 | CASSSLDIAYGYTF
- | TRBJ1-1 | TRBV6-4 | CASSRDSGNTEAFF
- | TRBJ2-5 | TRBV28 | CASRQTGTQETQYF
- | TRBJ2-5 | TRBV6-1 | CATDGATGTEGQETQYF
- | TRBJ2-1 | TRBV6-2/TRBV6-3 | CASSYGLNEQFF
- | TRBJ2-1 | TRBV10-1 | CASSPIDVYEQFF
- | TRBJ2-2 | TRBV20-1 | CSARFTGDTGELFF
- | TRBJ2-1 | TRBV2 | CASSLDRSIHNEQFF
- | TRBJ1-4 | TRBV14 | CASRPAVTGGDEKLFF
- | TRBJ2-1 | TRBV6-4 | CASSEKGGLATHNEQFF
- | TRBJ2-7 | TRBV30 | CAWSVGVSYEQYF
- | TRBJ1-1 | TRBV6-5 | CASSYAPFVRNTEAFF
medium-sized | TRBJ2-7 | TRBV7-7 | CASSHRTSGGTAYEQYF
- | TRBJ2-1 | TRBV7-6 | CASRPSGGAEEQFF
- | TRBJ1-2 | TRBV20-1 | CSARNRDYGYTF
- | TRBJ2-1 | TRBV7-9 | CASSSSGTSAINEQFF
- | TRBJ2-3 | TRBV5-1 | CASSPPGRGPDTQYF
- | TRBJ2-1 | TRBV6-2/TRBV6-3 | CASSYSARNEQFF
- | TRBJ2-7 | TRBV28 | CASSSLNRTGGLGSYEQYF
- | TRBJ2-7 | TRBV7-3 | CASSLATDSREQYF
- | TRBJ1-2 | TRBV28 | CASRLLPGQGMDGYTF
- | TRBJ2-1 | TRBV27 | CASSPGGGHNEQFF
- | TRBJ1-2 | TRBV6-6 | CASSYEDNYGYTF
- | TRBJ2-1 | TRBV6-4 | CASSDSAGGNEQFF
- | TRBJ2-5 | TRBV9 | CASSVRETQYF
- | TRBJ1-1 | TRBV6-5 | CASSYADSGKAFF
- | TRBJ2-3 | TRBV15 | CATSRVGGSAIDTQYF
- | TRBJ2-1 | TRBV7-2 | CASSSPAGRYNEQFF
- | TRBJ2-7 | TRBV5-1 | CASSLGGSSYEQYF
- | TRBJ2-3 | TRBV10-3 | CAISESPGQGTDTQYF